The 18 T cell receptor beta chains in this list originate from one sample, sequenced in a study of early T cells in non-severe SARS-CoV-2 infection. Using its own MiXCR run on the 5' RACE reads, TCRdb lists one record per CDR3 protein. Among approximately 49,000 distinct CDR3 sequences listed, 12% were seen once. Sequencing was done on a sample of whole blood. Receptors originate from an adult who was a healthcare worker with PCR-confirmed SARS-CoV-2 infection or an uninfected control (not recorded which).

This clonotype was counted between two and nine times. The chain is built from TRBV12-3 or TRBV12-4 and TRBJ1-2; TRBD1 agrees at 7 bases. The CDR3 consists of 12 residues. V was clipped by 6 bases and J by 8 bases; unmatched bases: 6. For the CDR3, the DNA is TGTGCCAGCAGAAGACAGGGTGAGGGCTACACCTTC. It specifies CASRRQGEGYTF.

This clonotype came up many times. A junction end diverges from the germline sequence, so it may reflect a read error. CDR3 DNA sequence: TGTGCTAGCAGCTTAGCCCCAGAGAGGACATCCTACAATGAGCAGTTCTTC. Its translation: CASSLAPERTSYNEQFF. This chain uses TRBV7-7 with TRBJ2-1, with D perhaps matching TRBD1 (5 bases). Germline V gene lookup returns CDR1 SSHAT and CDR2 FNYEAQ (reference sequence). The CDR3 consists of 17 residues.

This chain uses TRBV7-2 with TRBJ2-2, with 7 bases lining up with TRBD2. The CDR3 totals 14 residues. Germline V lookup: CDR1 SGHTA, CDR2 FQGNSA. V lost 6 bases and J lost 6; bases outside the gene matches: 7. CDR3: CASSSRLASGELFF. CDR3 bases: TGTGCCAGCAGTTCCCGACTAGCCTCCGGGGAGCTGTTTTTT.

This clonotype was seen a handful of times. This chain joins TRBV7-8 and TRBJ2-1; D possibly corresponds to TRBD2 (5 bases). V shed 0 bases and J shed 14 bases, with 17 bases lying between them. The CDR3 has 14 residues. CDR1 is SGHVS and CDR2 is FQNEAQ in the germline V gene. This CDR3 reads CASSLAGLASGEFF. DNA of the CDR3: TGTGCCAGCAGCTTAGCCGGTCTAGCAAGTGGCGAGTTCTTC.

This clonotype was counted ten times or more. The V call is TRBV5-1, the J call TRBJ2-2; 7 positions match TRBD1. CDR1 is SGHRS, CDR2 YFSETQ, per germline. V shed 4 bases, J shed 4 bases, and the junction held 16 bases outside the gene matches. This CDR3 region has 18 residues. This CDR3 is CASSRTGGQARVTGELFF. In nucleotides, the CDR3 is TGCGCCAGCAGCCGGACAGGCGGACAGGCTCGGGTCACCGGGGAGCTGTTTTTT.

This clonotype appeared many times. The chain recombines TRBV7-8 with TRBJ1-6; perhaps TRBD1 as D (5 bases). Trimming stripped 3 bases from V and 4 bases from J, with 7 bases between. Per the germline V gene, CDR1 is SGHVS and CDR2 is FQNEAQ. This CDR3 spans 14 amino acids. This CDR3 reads CASSFQGYNSPLHF. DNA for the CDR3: TGTGCCAGCAGCTTCCAGGGATATAATTCACCCCTCCACTTT.

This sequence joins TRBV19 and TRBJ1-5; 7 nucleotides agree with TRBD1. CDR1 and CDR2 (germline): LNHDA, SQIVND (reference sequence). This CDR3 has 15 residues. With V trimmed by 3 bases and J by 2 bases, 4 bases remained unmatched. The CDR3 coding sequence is TGTGCCAGTAGTATTGACAGGGAGGGCAATCAGCCCCAGCATTTT. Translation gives CASSIDREGNQPQHF.

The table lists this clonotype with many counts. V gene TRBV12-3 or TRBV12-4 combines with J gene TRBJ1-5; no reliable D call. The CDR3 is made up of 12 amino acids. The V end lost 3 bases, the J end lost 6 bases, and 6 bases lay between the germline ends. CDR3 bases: TGTGCCAGCAGTTTTGACCCTCAGCCCCAGCATTTT. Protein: CASSFDPQPQHF.

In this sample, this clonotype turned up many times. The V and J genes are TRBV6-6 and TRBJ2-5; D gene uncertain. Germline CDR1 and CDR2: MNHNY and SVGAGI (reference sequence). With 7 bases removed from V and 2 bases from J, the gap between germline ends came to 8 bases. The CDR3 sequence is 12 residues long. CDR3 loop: CASTWSQETQYF. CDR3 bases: TGTGCCAGCACGTGGAGTCAAGAGACCCAGTACTTC.

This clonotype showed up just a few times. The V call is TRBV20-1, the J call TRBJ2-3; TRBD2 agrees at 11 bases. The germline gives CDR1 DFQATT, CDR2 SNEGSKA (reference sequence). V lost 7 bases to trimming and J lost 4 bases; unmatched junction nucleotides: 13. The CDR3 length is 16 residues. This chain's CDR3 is CSGSSPSGGIADTQYF. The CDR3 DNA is TGCAGTGGCTCTTCCCCTAGCGGGGGGATCGCAGATACGCAGTATTTT.

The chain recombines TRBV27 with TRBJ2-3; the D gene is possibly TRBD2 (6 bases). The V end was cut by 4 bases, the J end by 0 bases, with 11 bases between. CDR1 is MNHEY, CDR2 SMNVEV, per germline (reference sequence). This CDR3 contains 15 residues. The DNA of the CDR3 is TGTGCCAGCAGTTCTCTCGGGACTAGCACAGATACGCAGTATTTT. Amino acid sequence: CASSSLGTSTDTQYF.

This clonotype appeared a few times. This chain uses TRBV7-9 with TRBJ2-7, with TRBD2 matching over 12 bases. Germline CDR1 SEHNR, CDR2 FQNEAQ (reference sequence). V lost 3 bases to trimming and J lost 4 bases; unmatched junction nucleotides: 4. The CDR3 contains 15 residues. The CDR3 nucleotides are TGTGCCAGCAGCTTGACTAGCGGGAGTTTTTACGAGCAGTACTTC. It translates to CASSLTSGSFYEQYF.

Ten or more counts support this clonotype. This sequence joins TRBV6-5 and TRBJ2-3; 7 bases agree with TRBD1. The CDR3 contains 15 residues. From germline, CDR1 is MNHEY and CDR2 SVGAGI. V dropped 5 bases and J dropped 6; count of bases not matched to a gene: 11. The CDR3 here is CASSRPPTGSDTQYF. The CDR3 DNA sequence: TGTGCCAGCAGTCGCCCCCCGACAGGGTCGGATACGCAGTATTTT.

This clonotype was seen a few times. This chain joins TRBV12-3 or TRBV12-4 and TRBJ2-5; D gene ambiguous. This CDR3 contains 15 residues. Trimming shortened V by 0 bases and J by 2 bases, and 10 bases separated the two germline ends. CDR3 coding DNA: TGTGCCAGCAGTTTAGCAGGAAACTCGCAAGAGACCCAGTACTTC. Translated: CASSLAGNSQETQYF.

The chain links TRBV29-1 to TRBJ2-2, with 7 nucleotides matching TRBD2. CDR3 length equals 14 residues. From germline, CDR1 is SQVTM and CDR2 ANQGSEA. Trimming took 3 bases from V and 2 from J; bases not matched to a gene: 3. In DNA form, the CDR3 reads TGCAGCGTTGATGGCGGGGGTAACACCGGGGAGCTGTTTTTT. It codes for CSVDGGGNTGELFF.

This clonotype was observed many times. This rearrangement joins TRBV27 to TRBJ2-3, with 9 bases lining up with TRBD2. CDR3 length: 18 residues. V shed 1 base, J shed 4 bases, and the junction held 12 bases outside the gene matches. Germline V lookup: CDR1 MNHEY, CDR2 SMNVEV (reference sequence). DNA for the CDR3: TGTGCCAGCAGTTTATACTGGACTAGCGACCCGAAGGCAGATACGCAGTATTTT. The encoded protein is CASSLYWTSDPKADTQYF.

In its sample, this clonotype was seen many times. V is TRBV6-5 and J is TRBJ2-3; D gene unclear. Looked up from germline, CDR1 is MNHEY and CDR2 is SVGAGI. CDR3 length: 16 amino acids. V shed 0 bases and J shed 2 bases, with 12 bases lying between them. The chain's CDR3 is CASSYSRRTHTDTQYF. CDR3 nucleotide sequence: TGTGCCAGCAGTTACTCCCGCAGGACCCACACAGATACGCAGTATTTT.

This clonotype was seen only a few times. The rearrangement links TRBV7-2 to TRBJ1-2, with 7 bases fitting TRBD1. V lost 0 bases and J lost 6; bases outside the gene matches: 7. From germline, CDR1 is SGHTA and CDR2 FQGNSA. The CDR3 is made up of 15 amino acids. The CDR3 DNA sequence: TGTGCCAGCAGCTTAGCCCACAGGGGAGGAGATGGCTACACCTTC. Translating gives CASSLAHRGGDGYTF.